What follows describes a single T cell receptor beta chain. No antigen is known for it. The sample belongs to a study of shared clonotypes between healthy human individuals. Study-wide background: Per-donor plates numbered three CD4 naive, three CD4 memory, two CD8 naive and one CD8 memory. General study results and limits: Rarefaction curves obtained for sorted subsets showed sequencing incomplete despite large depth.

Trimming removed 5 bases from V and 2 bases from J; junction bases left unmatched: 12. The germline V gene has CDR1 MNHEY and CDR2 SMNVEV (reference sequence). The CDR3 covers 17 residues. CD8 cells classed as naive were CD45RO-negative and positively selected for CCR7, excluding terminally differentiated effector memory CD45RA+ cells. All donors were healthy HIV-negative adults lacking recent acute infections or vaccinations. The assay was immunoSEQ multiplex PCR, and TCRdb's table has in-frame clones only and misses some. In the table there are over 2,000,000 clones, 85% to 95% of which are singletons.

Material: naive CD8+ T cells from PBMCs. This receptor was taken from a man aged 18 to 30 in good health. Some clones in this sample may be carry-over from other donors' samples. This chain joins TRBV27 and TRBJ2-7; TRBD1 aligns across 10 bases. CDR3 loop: CASSAPLRTGGPYEQYF. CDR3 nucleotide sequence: TGTGCCAGCAGTGCCCCTCTCCGGACAGGGGGTCCCTACGAGCAGTACTTC.